This TCR beta chain was profiled in a study of response to subunit inactivated influenza vaccine. Study results and caveats: After each seasonal influenza vaccination, few new T cells are recruited, the authors suggested.

Using its own MiXCR run on the RT-PCR reads, TCRdb lists one record per CDR3 protein. The data contain approximately 680,000 distinct CDR3 sequences, less than 20% of them singletons. A word on this clonotype: The target antigen is unknown.

CDR3 size: 17 residues. The V gene end was trimmed by 4 bases and the J gene end by 2 bases; junction bases not matched to a gene: 12. The rearrangement links TRBV12-3 or TRBV12-4 to TRBJ2-7; the match to TRBD1 covers 9 bases. The sequencing here drew on PBMCs from blood, taken about 11 days after vaccination. The receptor was derived from a man aged 50 or older who received an inactivated influenza vaccine. CDR3 sequence: CASSSPGVGTGTYEQYF. The DNA for the CDR3 is TGTGCCAGCAGTTCACCAGGTGTGGGGACAGGGACCTACGAGCAGTACTTC.